This entry concerns a single T cell receptor (beta chain). The data were taken from a study of blood T cells in healthy people across ages. This CDR3 has 15 residues. CDR1 MGHRA and CDR2 YSYEKL come from the germline V gene. V dropped 1 base and J dropped 11 bases, with 20 bases sitting between them. Sample-barcoded 5' priming and a J-beta primer mix drove a second PCR of about 6 to 12 cycles. From the 5' RACE reads, TCRdb called clonotypes with MiXCR, one entry per CDR3 protein. The data contain 450,000 to 650,000 distinct CDR3 sequences, 24% of them seen just once; the ten biggest clones take up around 10%. This same sample was also taken into another study, of T cells of mothers and their children.

The sequence was obtained from a boy between 10 and 17 years old in good health. The specimen sequenced was blood. The gene calls are TRBV4-1 and TRBJ2-5; D unclear. In nucleotides, the CDR3 is TGCGCCAGCAGCCAAGTCGCAAAGGGCGGTTACGTGCAGTACTTC. Its protein is CASSQVAKGGYVQYF.